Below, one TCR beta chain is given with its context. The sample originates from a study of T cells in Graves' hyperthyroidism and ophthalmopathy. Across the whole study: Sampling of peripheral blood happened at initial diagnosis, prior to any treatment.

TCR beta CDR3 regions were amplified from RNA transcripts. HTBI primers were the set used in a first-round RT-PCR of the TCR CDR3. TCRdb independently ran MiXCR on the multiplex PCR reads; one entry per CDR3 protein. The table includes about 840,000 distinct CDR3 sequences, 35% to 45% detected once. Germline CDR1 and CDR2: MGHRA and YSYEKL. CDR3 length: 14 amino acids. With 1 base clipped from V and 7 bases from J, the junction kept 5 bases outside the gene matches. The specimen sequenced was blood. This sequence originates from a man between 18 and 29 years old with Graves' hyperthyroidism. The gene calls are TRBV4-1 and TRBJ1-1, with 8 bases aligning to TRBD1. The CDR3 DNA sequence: TGCGCCAGCAGCCAAGTTACAGGGGGTGATGAAGCTTTCTTT. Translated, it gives CASSQVTGGDEAFF.